What follows are 29 T cell receptor beta chains derived from one specimen sequenced in a study of blood T cell repertoires in COVID-19. Clones were read by immunoSEQ multiplex PCR, and TCRdb kept only the in-frame ones, dropping some. This sample has about 300,000 clones; about 91% occur once, and the top ten carry approximately 7.2%. The material sequenced was peripheral blood. Receptor source: a woman aged 25-40 years who had recovered from COVID-19.

V is TRBV6-5 and J is TRBJ2-2, with 7 bases identical to TRBD2. Germline values: CDR1 MNHEY, CDR2 SVGAGI. The V and J ends lost 2 bases and 6 bases, in that order; junction bases with no gene match: 9. This CDR3 region has 16 residues. The CDR3 DNA sequence: TGTGCCAGCAGTTACGCAGGGAGCGGGGTTGCCGGGGAGCTGTTTTTT. This codes for CASSYAGSGVAGELFF.

V is TRBV4-1 and J is TRBJ1-6; the D is unclear. Germline values: CDR1 MGHRA, CDR2 YSYEKL. Trimming removed 1 base from V and 9 bases from J, with 10 bases in between. The CDR3 is 14 residues long. The CDR3: CASSQARVSSPLHF. CDR3 nucleotides: TGCGCCAGCAGCCAAGCCCGGGTATCTTCACCCCTCCACTTT.

The V and J genes are TRBV7-2 and TRBJ2-3; a possible D gene is TRBD2 (5 bases). From germline, CDR1 is SGHTA and CDR2 FQGNSA. The CDR3 loop spans 15 amino acids. V was shortened by 2 bases and J by 3 bases, with 12 bases between the two germline ends. CDR3 sequence (DNA): TGTGCCAGCAGCTTAACCTCGGGAAATACAGATACGCAGTATTTT. As protein: CASSLTSGNTDTQYF.

V gene TRBV30 combines with J gene TRBJ1-5; 9 positions agree with TRBD1. Germline V CDR1 and CDR2: GTSNPN, SVGIG (reference sequence). The length of the CDR3 is 13 residues. Unmatched junction bases numbered 0, after V lost 1 base and J lost 5 bases. This chain's CDR3 is CAWSDRGHQPQHF. CDR3 nucleotides: TGTGCCTGGAGTGACAGGGGGCATCAGCCCCAGCATTTT. The complete variable domain, with remaining parts taken from reference TRBV30 and TRBJ1-5, reads SQTIHQWPATLVQPVGSPLSLECTVEGTSNPNLYWYRQAAGRGLQLLFYSVGIGQISSEVPQNLSASRPQDRQFILSSKKLLLSDSGFYLCAWSDRGHQPQHFGDGTRLSIL.

The genes are TRBV7-3 and TRBJ1-5; no reliable D call. Trimming took 5 bases from V and 8 from J, leaving 13 bases between them. This CDR3 contains 13 residues. Germline values: CDR1 SGHTA, CDR2 FQGTGA. As DNA, the CDR3 is TGTGCCAGCAGCCCGACGGGATATGAGCCCCAGCATTTT. This codes for CASSPTGYEPQHF. The entire variable domain, with the rest obtained from reference TRBV7-3 and TRBJ1-5, is as follows: GAGVSQTPSNKVTEKGKYVELRCDPISGHTALYWYRQSLGQGPEFLIYFQGTGAADDSGLPNDRFFAVRPEGSVSTLKIQRTERGDSAVYLCASSPTGYEPQHFGDGTRLSIL.

This rearrangement joins TRBV7-3 to TRBJ2-3; 8 positions match TRBD1. The germline CDR1 and CDR2 sequences are SGHTA and FQGTGA. V shed 5 bases and J 1 base; nucleotides not matched to a gene: 5. The CDR3 consists of 15 residues. The CDR3 protein is CASSPPGQGTDTQYF. As DNA, the CDR3 is TGTGCCAGCAGCCCTCCGGGACAGGGCACAGATACGCAGTATTTT. The full variable domain, with the rest looked up from reference TRBV7-3 and TRBJ2-3, is GAGVSQTPSNKVTEKGKYVELRCDPISGHTALYWYRQSLGQGPEFLIYFQGTGAADDSGLPNDRFFAVRPEGSVSTLKIQRTERGDSAVYLCASSPPGQGTDTQYFGPGTRLTVL.

The chain carries TRBV18 and TRBJ1-5; the match to TRBD1 covers 7 bases. After removal of 6 bases from V and 2 bases from J, the junction contained 10 bases not matched to a gene. From germline, CDR1 is KGHSH and CDR2 LQKENI. The CDR3 has 16 residues. As DNA, the CDR3 is TGTGCCAGCTCCCAAGGACCTCAGGGGGGCAATCAGCCCCAGCATTTT. Translation gives CASSQGPQGGNQPQHF.

Details on this clone: A much larger clone sits a single nucleotide away, making a read error possible. V gene TRBV5-1 combines with J gene TRBJ2-1, with TRBD1 matching 7 bases. Looked up from germline, CDR1 is SGHRS and CDR2 is YFSETQ. Losses at the gene ends were 3 bases for V and 5 bases for J; bases not matched to a gene: 2. CDR3 length: 13 residues. The CDR3 coding sequence is TGCGCCAGCAGCTGGGGACAGAACAATGAGCAGTTCTTC. This codes for CASSWGQNNEQFF.

The chain uses TRBV9 and TRBJ2-7; TRBD2 matches at 10 bases. CDR1 and CDR2 (germline): SGDLS, YYNGEE. The CDR3 extends over 14 amino acids. V was clipped by 2 bases and J by 3 bases; unmatched bases: 2. The CDR3 bases are TGTGCCAGCAGCGTTGAGCGGGGGGGCTACGAGCAGTACTTC. Its translation is CASSVERGGYEQYF.

A few counts support this clone. The V call is TRBV6-6, the J call TRBJ2-7, with D possibly matching TRBD1 (5 bases). V lost 4 bases and J lost 3, with 13 bases in between. The CDR3 has 14 amino acids. The germline CDR1 and CDR2 sequences are MNHNY and SVGAGI (reference sequence). The CDR3 protein is CASSSRGPVYEQYF. CDR3 DNA: TGTGCCAGCAGTTCAAGGGGTCCGGTCTACGAGCAGTACTTC.

V usage is TRBV7-9 and J usage is TRBJ1-3; no definite D call. Germline V gives CDR1 SEHNR, CDR2 FQNEAQ (reference sequence). V lost 5 bases to trimming and J lost 0 bases, with 14 bases between them. The CDR3 runs 16 residues. The CDR3 spells CASSPTGGASGNTIYF. CDR3 nucleotide sequence: TGTGCCAGCAGCCCAACCGGAGGTGCCTCTGGAAACACCATATATTTT.

This sequence joins TRBV28 and TRBJ2-5; TRBD2 aligns across 12 bases. CDR1 MDHEN and CDR2 SYDVKM come from the germline V gene. This CDR3 region has 16 residues. After removal of 3 bases from V and 1 base from J, the junction contained 3 bases not matched to a gene. Written as DNA, the CDR3 is TGTGCCAGCAGTTTCCCGGGACTAGCGGGCCAAGAGACCCAGTACTTC. Translation: CASSFPGLAGQETQYF.

This rearrangement joins TRBV7-9 to TRBJ1-3, with D perhaps matching TRBD1 (6 bases). V shed 5 bases and J shed 0 bases, with 17 bases lying between them. Germline V gene sequence: CDR1 SEHNR, CDR2 FQNEAQ (reference sequence). There are 17 residues in the CDR3. The CDR3 region is CASSHGQNTYSGNTIYF. CDR3 nucleotide sequence: TGTGCCAGCAGCCATGGACAGAATACTTACTCTGGAAACACCATATATTTT.

The rearrangement uses TRBV5-1 and TRBJ2-5; TRBD1 matches at 7 bases. V gave up 2 bases and J gave up 5 bases; unmatched junction bases: 6. CDR3 length equals 14 residues. CDR1 and CDR2 (germline): SGHRS, YFSETQ. The CDR3 here is CASSLQGPGETQYF. For the CDR3, the DNA is TGCGCCAGCAGCTTACAGGGGCCTGGGGAGACCCAGTACTTC.

This rearrangement joins TRBV19 to TRBJ1-2; TRBD1 might be the D (6 bases). The CDR3 contains 13 residues. V was clipped by 8 bases and J by 4 bases, with 14 bases between them. Germline values: CDR1 LNHDA, CDR2 SQIVND (reference sequence). CDR3 residues: CASGGLTLYGYTF. In nucleotides, the CDR3 is TGTGCCAGTGGGGGCCTGACCCTCTATGGCTACACCTTC.

This chain links TRBV5-1 with TRBJ2-6, with D uncertain. Per germline, CDR1 SGHRS and CDR2 YFSETQ. Trimming cost V 1 base and J 0 bases, with 11 bases left between them. The CDR3 totals 17 residues. The CDR3 reads CASSLLEQNSGANVLTF. The CDR3, as DNA: TGCGCCAGCAGCTTGCTTGAACAAAACTCTGGGGCCAACGTCCTGACTTTC.

The chain links TRBV28 to TRBJ2-7; D perhaps matches TRBD2 (6 bases). This CDR3 has 13 residues. CDR1 and CDR2 (germline): MDHEN, SYDVKM. Deletions cut 2 bases from V and 3 bases from J, with 8 bases between. As DNA, the CDR3 is TGTGCCAGCAGTTTAAGACTAGACTACGAGCAGTACTTC. This sequence encodes CASSLRLDYEQYF.

This clone occurred once. The V and J genes are TRBV2 and TRBJ2-3, with TRBD2 matching over 13 bases. CDR1 and CDR2 from the germline V gene are SNHLY and FYNNEI. V gave up 5 bases and J gave up 2 bases; unmatched junction bases: 10. This CDR3 is 18 amino acids long. This CDR3 is CASSLFGTSGASTDTQYF. The CDR3 bases are TGTGCCAGCAGTCTGTTTGGGACTAGCGGGGCCTCCACAGATACGCAGTATTTT. The whole variable domain, filled in from reference TRBV2 and TRBJ2-3, reads EPEVTQTPSHQVTQMGQEVILRCVPISNHLYFYWYRQILGQKVEFLVSFYNNEISEKSEIFDDQFSVERPDGSNFTLKIRSTKLEDSAMYFCASSLFGTSGASTDTQYFGPGTRLTVL.

The genes are TRBV4-1 and TRBJ2-1; TRBD2 is a possible D gene (5 bases). Trimming took 6 bases from V and 2 from J, leaving 11 bases between them. This CDR3 has 14 amino acids. Germline CDR1 reads MGHRA; CDR2 reads YSYEKL. The CDR3 reads CASREFGTYNEQFF. CDR3 sequence (DNA): TGCGCCAGCAGAGAATTCGGGACCTACAATGAGCAGTTCTTC.

The chain combines TRBV6-5 with TRBJ2-5; 10 positions match TRBD2. Germline V CDR1 and CDR2: MNHEY, SVGAGI. Trimming at V came to 4 bases and at J to 2 bases, leaving 7 bases not matched to a gene. This CDR3 has 16 amino acids. CDR3 protein: CASSFSWTSGQETQYF. CDR3 sequence (DNA): TGTGCCAGCAGTTTTTCGTGGACTAGCGGACAAGAGACCCAGTACTTC.

V and J are TRBV3-1 (or the pseudogene TRBV3-2) and TRBJ1-4; D not certain. Germline V gene data show CDR1 as LGHDT and CDR2 as YNNKEL (reference sequence). CDR3 size: 16 residues. V dropped 3 bases and J dropped 5 bases, with 16 bases sitting between them. CDR3 DNA sequence: TGTGCCAGCAGCCACGGTAGCCGGGGAGGGAATGAAAAACTGTTTTTT. Its translation: CASSHGSRGGNEKLFF.

The J gene is TRBJ1-5, the V gene TRBV9, with D perhaps TRBD1 (5 bases). Germline V gene lookup returns CDR1 SGDLS and CDR2 YYNGEE. Trimming shortened V by 2 bases and J by 5 bases, and 11 bases separated the two germline ends. CDR3 length: 14 residues. CDR3 protein: CASSVQGLDQPQHF. The CDR3 DNA is TGTGCCAGCAGCGTGCAGGGTTTGGATCAGCCCCAGCATTTT.

The chain is built from TRBV10-3 and TRBJ1-3, with 7 bases lining up with TRBD1. This CDR3 region has 16 residues. The trim removed 4 bases at V and 4 bases at J, leaving 10 bases unmatched. Germline CDR1 is ENHRY and CDR2 is SYGVKD. The CDR3 sequence is CAISGDRLTQGNTIYF. The CDR3 DNA reads TGTGCCATCAGTGGGGACAGACTAACCCAAGGAAACACCATATATTTT.

In this sample, this clone turned up once. The CDR3 nucleotides read TGTGCCAGCAGCGGGTACAGGGGGCGAACCACTGAAGCTTTCTTT. Translating it yields CASSGYRGRTTEAFF. The chain couples TRBV5-4 to TRBJ1-1; 9 bases fit TRBD1. The V segment lost 4 bases and the J segment 4 bases; nucleotides outside the gene matches: 8. The CDR3 length is 15 residues. Germline V CDR1 and CDR2: SGHNT, YYREEE (reference sequence).

This chain uses TRBV11-3 with TRBJ2-7, with D possibly TRBD2 on 6 matching bases. Germline-derived CDR1 and CDR2 are SGHNT and YENEEA. V was trimmed by 5 bases and J by 7 bases, leaving 21 bases between them. This CDR3 has 15 amino acids. CDR3 sequence: CASSPSGGGLGEQYF. The CDR3 coding sequence is TGTGCCAGCAGCCCCTCCGGGGGAGGCTTAGGGGAGCAGTACTTC.

The CDR3 protein is CASSQSTGQGPYGYTF. The CDR3 coding sequence is TGCGCCAGCAGCCAGTCTACGGGACAGGGTCCCTATGGCTACACCTTC. The rearrangement uses TRBV4-1 and TRBJ1-2, with TRBD1 identical over 9 bases. Per the germline V gene, CDR1 is MGHRA and CDR2 is YSYEKL. There are 16 residues in the CDR3. After removal of 3 bases from V and 4 bases from J, the junction contained 9 bases not matched to a gene.

The V call is TRBV3-1 (or the pseudogene TRBV3-2), the J call TRBJ1-1; the D gene is possibly TRBD1 (5 bases). V lost 2 bases and J 6 bases, leaving 16 bases between the germline ends. Germline-derived CDR1 and CDR2 are LGHDT and YNNKEL (reference sequence). This CDR3 comprises 15 residues. CDR3 sequence: CASSQPHQGIAEAFF. CDR3 coding DNA: TGTGCCAGCAGCCAACCACACCAGGGAATCGCTGAAGCTTTCTTT.

The chain has TRBV7-9 and TRBJ2-4; D remains ambiguous. Germline V gene lookup returns CDR1 SEHNR and CDR2 FQNEAQ (reference sequence). CDR3 length equals 13 residues. Trimming left V 4 bases short and J 8 bases short, with 12 bases between. The CDR3 reads CASSSRIGDIQYF. In DNA, the CDR3 is TGTGCCAGCAGCTCTAGGATTGGAGACATTCAGTACTTC.

The V call is TRBV19, the J call TRBJ1-5, with a possible D match to TRBD1 (5 bases). Germline V gives CDR1 LNHDA, CDR2 SQIVND (reference sequence). CDR3 length equals 13 residues. The V end lost 4 bases, the J end lost 1 base, and 5 bases lay between the germline ends. The CDR3 spells CASSTGSNQPQHF. For the CDR3, the DNA is TGTGCCAGTAGTACAGGGAGCAATCAGCCCCAGCATTTT.